This T cell receptor beta chain was captured in a study of PD-L1 blockade in urothelial cancer (TCRdb year 2017). Describing the broader study: All patients started therapy at some point between 2014 and 2016 and received atezolizumab 1,200 mg intravenously every 3 weeks. About 85% of the 29 patients were males with bladder-origin urothelial cancer, and 18 of 29 reported a prior smoking history. Patients had an ECOG performance status of 0 or 1 and had received between 0 and 3 prior chemotherapy regimens. Durable clinical benefit was achieved by nine patients and was not achieved by 20 patients. Blood samples gave a median of approximately 150,000 T cells and tens of thousands of unique TCRs, with a median clonality of around 0.08. Durable clinical benefit meant progression-free survival longer than 6 months, and TCR features were also tested against progression-free and overall survival. TCR sequencing covered pretreatment tumor samples and matched, serially collected peripheral blood taken before and after atezolizumab treatment. Pretreatment blood TCR-seq was available for around 29 patients, at least one posttreatment blood collection was obtained for about 24 patients, and tumor TCR-seq was available for about 24 patients. Blood samples were analyzed 3 weeks after the start of treatment (second dose) and 6 weeks after the start of treatment. In the same patients, pretreatment tumors underwent whole exome sequencing and RNA sequencing in addition to TCR sequencing. The study was an exploratory multi-omic analysis of somatic, immune and clinical correlates of response to PD-L1 blockade with atezolizumab in urothelial cancer. Broad study findings and their caveats: Improved progression-free and overall survival was associated with having pretreatment peripheral blood TCR clonality below the median. Because the sample size was small (n ≈ 30) and many of the analyses were exploratory, the results are meant to be hypothesis-generating. Patients with durable benefit showed greater expansion of tumor-associated TCR clones in peripheral blood 3 weeks after starting treatment (n ≈ 20, p = 0.022).

Synthetic TCR analog templates were spiked into each PCR so that absolute template abundance could be estimated from read counts. The immunoSEQ assay was used to amplify TCRbeta CDR3 regions from genomic DNA with bias-controlled V and J gene primers. Rearranged TCRbeta segments were sequenced at approximately 20X coverage. From the authors' description of their analysis: Sequencing errors were corrected by clustering, and CDR3s were annotated against IMGT so that V, D and J genes could be assigned. Downstream analyses used only productive TCRbeta rearrangements and left out out-of-frame or stop-codon sequences. Clonality was computed as one minus Shannon entropy normalized by the log of the number of unique productive sequences. Clones differing between time points or between blood and tumor were identified by Fisher's exact test with Benjamini-Hochberg correction at adjusted p below 0.01. TCRdb mirrors the immuneACCESS table, restricted to in-frame sequences. Some clones are absent from its copies; in checked studies, under half trace to an unresolved V gene, and the reason for the others is unknown. V and J calls and clone size are given by that table; D and trimming were obtained from the DNA. For this sample there are some 22,000 clones; around 90% appear just once. About 11% of the sample is in the top ten clones.

V loses 0 bases at its end and J loses 3 bases; junction bases beyond the gene matches: 4. Counted from cysteine to phenylalanine, this CDR3 has 15 amino acids. Only the CDR3 DNA is retained, 45 bases long and in frame from the first base. CDR1 and CDR2 are drawn from the germline V gene: SGHDN, FVKESK. The sample's time point label is to be understood as: peripheral blood 6 weeks after treatment start. The cohort included 29 patients with locally advanced or metastatic urothelial carcinoma who were treated at Memorial Sloan Kettering on a trial protocol. Peripheral blood mononuclear cells were collected pretreatment and during treatment, at between 1 and 8 total time points per patient. The Qiagen DNeasy Blood extraction kit was used to purify genomic DNA from total PBMCs and from tumor samples. PBMCs were collected pretreatment and during treatment and were isolated and stored as previously described.

Note on this clone: It has no known antigen specificity. Per-base quality was not reported, and no clone a single base away is much larger than it.

The chain was built from TRBV14 and TRBJ2-7, with 8 bases in between that match TRBD1. The sequence derives from a woman in her fifties or sixties with urothelial cancer. The specimen was PBMCs, collected around atezolizumab (anti-PD-L1) treatment. CDR3 reads: CASSQDHRGVYEQYF. Read as DNA, the sequence is TGTGCCAGCAGCCAAGATCACAGGGGGGTCTACGAGCAGTACTTC. With all but the CDR3 taken from the reference TRBV14 and TRBJ2-7 genes, the full variable domain is: EAGVTQFPSHSVIEKGQTVTLRCDPISGHDNLYWYRRVMGKEIKFLLHFVKESKQDESGMPNNRFLAERTGGTYSTLKVQPAELEDSGVYFCASSQDHRGVYEQYFGPGTRLTVT.